Each of the 8 T cell receptor beta chains below was sequenced from the same sample in a study of blood T cells in healthy people across ages. Sample-barcoded 5' priming and a J-beta primer mix drove a second PCR of about 6 to 12 cycles. TCRdb ran MiXCR on the 5' RACE reads and lists one entry per CDR3 protein. Of more than 750,000 distinct CDR3 sequences listed, about 29% are singletons. The same sample was also studied in work on T cells of mothers and their children.

Material for sequencing was blood. These receptors were taken from a woman between 40 and 55 years old in good health.

V and J are TRBV5-1 and TRBJ1-1; D is uncertain. The CDR3 runs to 14 residues. Germline CDR1 SGHRS, CDR2 YFSETQ. Trimming stripped 0 bases from V and 1 base from J, with 7 bases between. The CDR3 DNA reads TGCGCCAGCAGCTTGGCCGACCCGAACACTGAAGCTTTCTTT. Translating gives CASSLADPNTEAFF.

The J gene is TRBJ2-1, the V gene TRBV27, with 7 bases matching TRBD2. V shed 2 bases and J 4 bases; nucleotides not matched to a gene: 5. The CDR3 runs 15 residues. The germline V gene encodes CDR1 MNHEY and CDR2 SMNVEV (reference sequence). CDR3 amino acids: CASSLGRGKYNEQFF. In DNA, the CDR3 is TGTGCCAGCAGTTTAGGGCGGGGGAAGTACAATGAGCAGTTCTTC.

In its sample, this clonotype was seen a few times. J is TRBJ2-5 and V is TRBV12-3 or TRBV12-4; D might be TRBD2 (5 bases). V gave up 3 bases and J gave up 1 base, with 12 bases separating them. The CDR3 spans 15 residues. CDR3 bases: TGTGCCAGCAGTTTTCGGGGAAATTCCCAAGAGACCCAGTACTTC. Its translation: CASSFRGNSQETQYF.

This clonotype was seen more than once but under ten times. The chain recombines TRBV7-9 with TRBJ2-7, with a possible D match to TRBD1 (6 bases). Per the germline V gene, CDR1 is SEHNR and CDR2 is FQNEAQ (reference sequence). The CDR3 extends over 15 amino acids. V was cut by 5 bases and J by 0 bases, with 14 bases left in between. This CDR3 reads CASSKSTGLSYEQYF. The CDR3 DNA sequence: TGTGCCAGCAGCAAATCGACAGGCCTCTCCTACGAGCAGTACTTC.

This chain joins TRBV27 and TRBJ2-3; the match to TRBD2 covers 9 bases. This CDR3 has 14 residues. The germline CDR1 and CDR2 sequences are MNHEY and SMNVEV (reference sequence). The J segment lost 6 bases and the V segment lost 5 bases, leaving 6 bases of the junction unmatched. CDR3 sequence: CASSQASGVDTQYF. In DNA, the CDR3 is TGTGCCAGCAGTCAGGCTAGCGGGGTGGATACGCAGTATTTT.

The table lists this clonotype with many counts. V gene TRBV12-3 or TRBV12-4 combines with J gene TRBJ2-7, with 8 bases identical to TRBD1. The V and J ends lost 6 bases and 5 bases, in that order; junction bases with no gene match: 12. The CDR3 covers 15 residues. DNA of the CDR3: TGTGCCAGCAGGCTAGGACTGGACAGGGTTCACGAGCAGTACTTC. This codes for CASRLGLDRVHEQYF.

About this clonotype: A much bigger clone sits one base away, suggesting this may be a read error. The V and J genes are TRBV12-3 or TRBV12-4 and TRBJ2-7, with 9 bases fitting TRBD1. The tail of the sequence fits TRBJ2-4 better, so the J call may be wrong. There are 13 residues in the CDR3. The DNA for the CDR3 is TGTGCCAGCAGTCGGACAGGGGAAAACATTCAGTACTTC. This codes for CASSRTGENIQYF.

The genes are TRBV28 and TRBJ2-5; D tentatively fits TRBD1 or TRBD2 (5 bases each). The length of the CDR3 is 15 residues. Deletions cut 4 bases from V and 4 bases from J, with 16 bases between. CDR1 MDHEN and CDR2 SYDVKM come from the germline V gene. CDR3 amino acids: CASSWRVGVTETQYF. CDR3 DNA: TGTGCCAGCAGTTGGAGAGTGGGGGTCACAGAGACCCAGTACTTC.